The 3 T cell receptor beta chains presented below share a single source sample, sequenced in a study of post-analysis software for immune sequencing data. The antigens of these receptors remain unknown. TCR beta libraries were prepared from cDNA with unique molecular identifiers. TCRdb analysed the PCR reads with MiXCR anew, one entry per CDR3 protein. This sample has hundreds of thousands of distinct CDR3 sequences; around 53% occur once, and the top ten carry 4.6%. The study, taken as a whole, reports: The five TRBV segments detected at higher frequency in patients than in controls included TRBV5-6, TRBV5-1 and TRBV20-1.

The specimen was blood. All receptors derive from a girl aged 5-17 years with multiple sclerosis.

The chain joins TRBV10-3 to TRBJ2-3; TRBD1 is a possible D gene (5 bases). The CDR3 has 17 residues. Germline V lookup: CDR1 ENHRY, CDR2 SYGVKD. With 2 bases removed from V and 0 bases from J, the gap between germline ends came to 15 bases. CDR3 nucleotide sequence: TGTGCCATCAGTGAGAAGGTCGGCCAGGGAAGCACAGATACGCAGTATTTT. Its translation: CAISEKVGQGSTDTQYF.

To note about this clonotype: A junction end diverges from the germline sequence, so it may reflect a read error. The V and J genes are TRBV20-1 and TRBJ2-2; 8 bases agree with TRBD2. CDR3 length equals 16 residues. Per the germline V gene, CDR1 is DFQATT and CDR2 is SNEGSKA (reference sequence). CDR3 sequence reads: CSARIPGGPNTGELFF. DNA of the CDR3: TGCAGTGCTAGAATACCGGGAGGGCCGAATACCGGGGAGCTGTTTTTT.

The CDR3 coding sequence is TGTGCCAGCAGCGGGACAGGGGCCGCAGAAAAACTGTTTTTT. It encodes CASSGTGAAEKLFF. The chain joins TRBV9 to TRBJ1-4, with 9 nucleotides matching TRBD1. This CDR3 contains 14 residues. J lost 8 bases, V lost 3 bases, and 5 bases had no gene match. Germline loops: CDR1 SGDLS, CDR2 YYNGEE.